The 9 T cell receptor beta chains given below trace back to one sample, sequenced in a study of control samples from healthy donors and cancer patients. Method: immunoSEQ multiplex PCR; TCRdb's copy keeps in-frame clones and lacks some. The sample records approximately 14,000 clones, roughly 80% being singletons. The sample taken for sequencing was formalin-fixed, paraffin-embedded tissue. The source is a female donor with lung cancer.

The CDR3 is CASSLDGGPVHEQYF. The CDR3 coding sequence is TGCGCCAGCAGCTTGGATGGCGGCCCGGTCCACGAGCAGTACTTC. This chain links TRBV5-1 with TRBJ2-7; D is uncertain. Trimming left V 0 bases short and J 5 bases short, with 15 bases between. The CDR3 loop spans 15 amino acids. Germline loops: CDR1 SGHRS, CDR2 YFSETQ. Complete variable domain (other parts from reference TRBV5-1 and TRBJ2-7): KAGVTQTPRYLIKTRGQQVTLSCSPISGHRSVSWYQQTPGQGLQFLFEYFSETQRNKGNFPGRFSGRQFSNSRSEMNVSTLELGDSALYLCASSLDGGPVHEQYFGPGTRLTVT.

The chain recombines TRBV18 with TRBJ1-3, with D uncertain. This CDR3 region has 14 residues. V lost 3 bases to trimming and J lost 4 bases, with 10 bases between them. Germline V gene sequence: CDR1 KGHSH, CDR2 LQKENI. The CDR3 DNA reads as TGTGCCAGCTCACCGACCCCGGTAGGAAACACCATATATTTT. Its protein is CASSPTPVGNTIYF.

This clone has a handful of counts. The chain combines TRBV5-4 with TRBJ1-2; D not certain. Germline CDR1 reads SGHNT; CDR2 reads YYREEE (reference sequence). This CDR3 is 12 amino acids long. V was cut by 2 bases and J by 8 bases, with 10 bases left in between. The CDR3 DNA reads as TGTGCCAGCAGCTTAGGGCCCGCCGGCTACACCTTC. Translation gives CASSLGPAGYTF.

The chain links TRBV6-2 or TRBV6-3 to TRBJ2-3; 8 nucleotides align to TRBD2. The germline V gene encodes CDR1 MNHEY and CDR2 SVGEGT. The trim removed 6 bases at V and 3 bases at J, leaving 14 bases unmatched. There are 17 residues in the CDR3. CDR3 nucleotide sequence: TGTGCCAGCAGCGATGGAGTTCAGCGGGGGTTGACAGATACGCAGTATTTT. Its protein is CASSDGVQRGLTDTQYF.

V usage is TRBV6-2 or TRBV6-3 and J usage is TRBJ2-1; unclear D gene. The CDR3 loop spans 13 amino acids. In germline, CDR1 is MNHEY, CDR2 SVGEGT. Trimming left V 5 bases short and J 4 bases short, with 9 bases between. This CDR3 is CASSHPGYNEQFF. The CDR3 nucleotides read TGTGCCAGCAGTCATCCCGGTTACAATGAGCAGTTCTTC.

This chain joins TRBV29-1 and TRBJ1-1; maybe TRBD1 (5 bases). Germline lookup yields CDR1 SQVTM and CDR2 ANQGSEA. There are 13 residues in the CDR3. The CDR3, as DNA: TGCAGTATTCGGGACCCCTGGAACACTGAAGCTTTCTTT. Its protein product is CSIRDPWNTEAFF.

The chain employs TRBV4-2 and TRBJ1-4; no reliable D call. The CDR3 has 14 amino acids. Trimming took off 2 bases at V and 8 bases at J, with 12 bases between the two ends. Germline V gives CDR1 LGHNA, CDR2 YNFKEQ. CDR3 DNA: TGTGCCAGCAGCCAATCGGACCGAGGGGAAAAACTGTTTTTT. Its translation is CASSQSDRGEKLFF.

In DNA, the CDR3 is TGTGCCAGCAGCGCCCAGCGGGGGGATCAAGAGACCCAGTACTTC. This encodes CASSAQRGDQETQYF. The chain is built from TRBV9 and TRBJ2-5; TRBD2 aligns across 9 bases. Germline V gene data show CDR1 as SGDLS and CDR2 as YYNGEE. V lost 3 bases, J lost 2 bases, and 5 bases stayed unmatched. This CDR3 has 15 residues. Variable domain in full (rest from reference TRBV9 and TRBJ2-5): DSGVTQTPKHLITATGQRVTLRCSPRSGDLSVYWYQQSLDQGLQFLIQYYNGEERAKGNILERFSAQQFPDLHSELNLSSLELGDSALYFCASSAQRGDQETQYFGPGTRLLVL.

This chain links TRBV4-1 with TRBJ2-1, with 9 bases matching TRBD1. This CDR3 spans 15 amino acids. Germline V gene lookup returns CDR1 MGHRA and CDR2 YSYEKL. Trimming took 0 bases from V and 7 from J; bases not matched to a gene: 4. The CDR3 loop is CASSQEGTGRNEQFF. The CDR3, as DNA: TGCGCCAGCAGCCAAGAAGGGACAGGGAGGAATGAGCAGTTCTTC.